This T cell receptor (beta chain) was recovered during a study of control samples from healthy donors and cancer patients. TCRdb's copy holds only in-frame clones and misses some; the assay was immunoSEQ multiplex PCR. The table has 100,000 to 150,000 clones, around 87% seen once; the top ten hold about 2.7%. The germline CDR1 and CDR2 sequences are SQVTM and ANQGSEA. The CDR3 is 14 amino acids. V was clipped by 5 bases and J by 4 bases, with 17 bases between them. There are a few counts of this clone. This sequence originates from a man aged 55 to 70 in good health. Sequenced sample: blood. The chain combines TRBV29-1 with TRBJ1-1; D ambiguous. CDR3 region: CSVRSRGVGTEAFF. The CDR3 DNA sequence: TGCAGCGTTAGGTCCCGGGGAGTGGGCACTGAAGCTTTCTTT.